The 27 T cell receptor beta chains in this list originate from one sample, sequenced in a study of early T cells in non-severe SARS-CoV-2 infection. TCRdb reanalysed the 5' RACE reads using MiXCR and keeps one entry per CDR3 protein. Counted here are around 30,000 distinct CDR3 sequences, roughly 5% occurring once; the ten biggest clones make up around 23%. The sequenced material came from whole blood. These TCRs come from an adult who was a healthcare worker with PCR-confirmed SARS-CoV-2 infection or an uninfected control (not recorded which).

The chain is built from TRBV12-3 or TRBV12-4 and TRBJ2-7; D is undetermined. The length of the CDR3 is 12 residues. Trimming stripped 5 bases from V and 6 bases from J, with 11 bases between. The CDR3 spells CASSRFPVEQYF. CDR3 DNA sequence: TGTGCCAGCAGTCGCTTCCCCGTCGAGCAGTACTTC.

The gene calls are TRBV3-1 and TRBJ2-7, with 9 bases matching TRBD1. The germline gives CDR1 LGHDT, CDR2 YNNKEL (reference sequence). The junction had 11 bases not matched to a gene; V was cut back by 4 bases and J by 4 bases. This CDR3 region has 16 residues. The CDR3 coding sequence is TGTGCCAGCAGCCCCAGTCCGGGACAGGGATATTACGAGCAGTACTTC. This sequence encodes CASSPSPGQGYYEQYF.

This clonotype was found a few times. The chain links TRBV7-2 to TRBJ2-3; TRBD2 aligns across 9 bases. After removal of 2 bases from V and 2 bases from J, the junction contained 11 bases not matched to a gene. CDR3 length: 18 amino acids. Germline V lookup: CDR1 SGHTA, CDR2 FQGNSA. The CDR3 coding sequence is TGTGCCAGCAGCTTAAGGGCTCGGCCGGGACTAGCCACAGATACGCAGTATTTT. This codes for CASSLRARPGLATDTQYF.

The chain joins TRBV7-8 to TRBJ2-1; 7 bases fit TRBD2. The germline V gene encodes CDR1 SGHVS and CDR2 FQNEAQ. This CDR3 spans 21 amino acids. The V and J ends lost 5 bases and 4 bases, in that order; junction bases with no gene match: 26. In nucleotides, the CDR3 is TGTGCCAGCAGCCCCCGCCGGGGTGGCGGGAGAGGAGGTGGAGCTTACAATGAGCAGTTCTTC. This gives the protein CASSPRRGGGRGGGAYNEQFF. The full variable domain, completed using reference TRBV7-8 and TRBJ2-1, is GAGVSQSPRYKVAKRGQDVALRCDPISGHVSLFWYQQALGQGPEFLTYFQNEAQLDKSGLPSDRFFAERPEGSVSTLKIQRTQQEDSAVYLCASSPRRGGGRGGGAYNEQFFGPGTRLTVL.

This clonotype was picked up many times. The rearrangement uses TRBV11-3 and TRBJ2-5; D may be TRBD1 (5 bases). The V gene's germline CDR1 is SGHNT and CDR2 YENEEA. This CDR3 has 13 residues. V lost 2 bases, J lost 5 bases, and 9 bases lay in between. CDR3 sequence (DNA): TGTGCCAGCAGCTTAATCCAGGGCGAGACCCAGTACTTC. It yields the protein CASSLIQGETQYF.

This clonotype was observed a few times. The rearrangement uses TRBV5-1 and TRBJ2-5, with unresolved D. Germline V gene lookup returns CDR1 SGHRS and CDR2 YFSETQ. The ends were cut back, 2 bases at V and 1 base at J, with 3 bases in the middle. CDR3 length: 12 amino acids. CDR3 amino acids: CASSLSQETQYF. The DNA for the CDR3 is TGCGCCAGCAGCTTATCCCAAGAGACCCAGTACTTC.

This clonotype was counted at least ten times. V gene TRBV19 combines with J gene TRBJ2-3; D might be TRBD1 (5 bases). Looked up from germline, CDR1 is LNHDA and CDR2 is SQIVND (reference sequence). The germline V and J ends were trimmed by 8 bases and 11 bases, with 23 bases remaining between them. The CDR3 runs 14 residues. The CDR3 here is CASGLRTRNLGQYF. For the CDR3, the DNA is TGTGCCAGTGGTTTAAGGACACGGAATCTCGGGCAGTATTTT.

This clonotype was found many times. V usage is TRBV30 and J usage is TRBJ2-3; no definite D call. Per germline, CDR1 GTSNPN and CDR2 SVGIG (reference sequence). Trimming left V 0 bases short and J 6 bases short, with 13 bases between. The CDR3 is 14 residues long. The CDR3 loop is CAWSVLGYSDTQYF. CDR3 nucleotide sequence: TGTGCCTGGAGTGTACTTGGCTACTCGGATACGCAGTATTTT.

This clonotype was seen many times. The chain carries TRBV11-2 and TRBJ2-1; 9 bases fit TRBD2. The CDR3 totals 13 residues. The V and J ends lost 7 bases and 7 bases, in that order; junction bases with no gene match: 5. The germline CDR1 and CDR2 sequences are SGHAT and FQNNGV. The DNA for the CDR3 is TGTGCCAGCACCCCTAGCGGGGTAAATGAGCAGTTCTTC. This gives the protein CASTPSGVNEQFF.

This clonotype was detected only a few times. The chain has TRBV12-3 or TRBV12-4 and TRBJ1-2, with D maybe TRBD1 (5 bases). V lost 5 bases and J lost 8, with 18 bases in between. This CDR3 has 14 amino acids. The CDR3 sequence: CASSQNTGAGGYTF. The DNA for the CDR3 is TGTGCCAGCAGTCAAAATACCGGGGCTGGGGGCTACACCTTC.

This clonotype was detected many times. CDR3 coding DNA: TGTGCCAGCAGTAAAGAAGACCACAATGAGCAGTTCTTC. Translating it yields CASSKEDHNEQFF. The rearrangement links TRBV12-3 or TRBV12-4 to TRBJ2-1; D not certain. CDR3 length: 13 amino acids. The V end was cut by 5 bases, the J end by 5 bases, with 10 bases between.

In this sample, this clonotype turned up a few times. The chain couples TRBV12-3 or TRBV12-4 to TRBJ1-6; D gene unclear. This CDR3 is 12 amino acids long. V was trimmed by 1 base and J by 8 bases, leaving 3 bases between them. In nucleotides, the CDR3 is TGTGCCAGCAGTTTAGGGCATTCACCCCTCCACTTT. This encodes CASSLGHSPLHF.

The sample holds many counts of this clonotype. V is TRBV5-1 and J is TRBJ2-1, with TRBD2 matching over 10 bases. This CDR3 has 15 residues. Germline V gene sequence: CDR1 SGHRS, CDR2 YFSETQ. V shed 1 base and J 6 bases; nucleotides not matched to a gene: 4. CDR3 bases: TGCGCCAGCAGCTTGACTAGCGGGGCTGCCAATGAGCAGTTCTTC. As protein: CASSLTSGAANEQFF.

This clonotype was counted ten times or more. V usage is TRBV14 and J usage is TRBJ1-4, with D unclear. The germline V and J ends were trimmed by 4 bases and 8 bases, with 14 bases remaining between them. Germline lookup yields CDR1 SGHDN and CDR2 FVKESK. This CDR3 has 14 amino acids. The CDR3: CASSPSPRGEKLFF. CDR3 sequence (DNA): TGTGCCAGCAGCCCTAGTCCCCGCGGGGAAAAACTGTTTTTT.

In this sample, this clonotype turned up many times. J is TRBJ2-1 and V is TRBV7-9; unclear D gene. Germline V CDR1 and CDR2: SEHNR, FQNEAQ (reference sequence). The CDR3 totals 14 residues. The V end lost 9 bases, the J end lost 0 bases, and 12 bases lay between the germline ends. The CDR3 coding sequence is TGTGCCAGTCACCCGGGCAGCTCCTACAATGAGCAGTTCTTC. Protein product: CASHPGSSYNEQFF. The full variable domain, with the rest looked up from reference TRBV7-9 and TRBJ2-1, is DTGVSQNPRHKITKRGQNVTFRCDPISEHNRLYWYRQTLGQGPEFLTYFQNEAQLEKSRLLSDRFSAERPKGSFSTLEIQRTEQGDSAMYLCASHPGSSYNEQFFGPGTRLTVL.

The rearrangement links TRBV5-1 to TRBJ2-7, with 8 bases identical to TRBD1. Germline V gives CDR1 SGHRS, CDR2 YFSETQ. The CDR3 runs to 14 residues. V was clipped by 4 bases and J by 0 bases; unmatched bases: 3. CDR3 loop: CASSTQGASYEQYF. CDR3 coding DNA: TGCGCCAGCAGCACCCAGGGGGCCTCCTACGAGCAGTACTTC. The full variable domain, in which reference TRBV5-1 and TRBJ2-7 provide the parts outside the CDR3, is KAGVTQTPRYLIKTRGQQVTLSCSPISGHRSVSWYQQTPGQGLQFLFEYFSETQRNKGNFPGRFSGRQFSNSRSEMNVSTLELGDSALYLCASSTQGASYEQYFGPGTRLTVT.

The gene calls are TRBV5-1 and TRBJ1-4; 7 bases map to TRBD1. This CDR3 region has 14 residues. V lost 4 bases, J lost 7 bases, and 7 bases stayed unmatched. Germline assignment: CDR1 SGHRS and CDR2 YFSETQ. The CDR3 reads CASSGGTAFEKLFF. CDR3 DNA sequence: TGCGCCAGCAGCGGCGGGACAGCTTTTGAAAAACTGTTTTTT.

This clonotype was detected only a few times. The chain employs TRBV7-9 and TRBJ1-1; D unclear. Deletions cut 2 bases from V and 0 bases from J, with 4 bases between. CDR3 length equals 13 residues. Germline V CDR1 and CDR2: SEHNR, FQNEAQ (reference sequence). The CDR3 region has the DNA TGTGCCAGCAGCTTACCGCTGAACACTGAAGCTTTCTTT. This sequence encodes CASSLPLNTEAFF.

Judged by abundance, this clonotype is medium-sized. This chain links TRBV6-6 with TRBJ1-5; tentative D call: TRBD1 (5 bases). Germline loops: CDR1 MNHNY, CDR2 SVGAGI (reference sequence). CDR3 size: 18 residues. V was shortened by 2 bases and J by 2 bases, with 19 bases between the two germline ends. CDR3 DNA: TGTGCCAGCAGTTACACACTCGGACTGATCAGGGGCAATCAGCCCCAGCATTTT. The encoded protein is CASSYTLGLIRGNQPQHF.

This chain links TRBV9 with TRBJ2-5; D is uncertain. Per germline, CDR1 SGDLS and CDR2 YYNGEE. V lost 2 bases and J lost 0, with 8 bases in between. The CDR3 sequence is 14 residues long. CDR3 loop: CASSVGRYQETQYF. As DNA, the CDR3 is TGTGCCAGCAGCGTTGGACGATACCAAGAGACCCAGTACTTC.

This chain joins TRBV11-3 and TRBJ2-3; D not certain. Germline CDR1 reads SGHNT; CDR2 reads YENEEA. The CDR3 runs 12 residues. V was trimmed by 0 bases and J by 6 bases, leaving 4 bases between them. CDR3 loop: CASSLDQDTQYF. In DNA form, the CDR3 reads TGTGCCAGCAGCTTAGACCAGGATACGCAGTATTTT.

In this sample, this clonotype turned up many times. The chain has TRBV4-2 and TRBJ2-1; a weak D match, TRBD2 (6 bases). V lost 0 bases and J 8 bases, leaving 14 bases between the germline ends. Germline loops: CDR1 LGHNA, CDR2 YNFKEQ. This CDR3 has 15 amino acids. For the CDR3, the DNA is TGTGCCAGCAGCCAAGATGTGGAGGAGGGCCATGAGCAGTTCTTC. Encoded protein: CASSQDVEEGHEQFF.

The chain links TRBV5-1 to TRBJ2-5, with D uncertain. V lost 0 bases and J 0 bases, leaving 0 bases between the germline ends. The germline V gene encodes CDR1 SGHRS and CDR2 YFSETQ. CDR3 length: 12 amino acids. The CDR3 here is CASSLDQETQYF. The CDR3 DNA sequence: TGCGCCAGCAGCTTGGACCAAGAGACCCAGTACTTC. Full variable domain (outside the CDR3, taken from reference TRBV5-1 and TRBJ2-5): KAGVTQTPRYLIKTRGQQVTLSCSPISGHRSVSWYQQTPGQGLQFLFEYFSETQRNKGNFPGRFSGRQFSNSRSEMNVSTLELGDSALYLCASSLDQETQYFGPGTRLLVL.

The J gene is TRBJ2-3, the V gene TRBV18; D gene unclear. From germline, CDR1 is KGHSH and CDR2 LQKENI. Trimming stripped 6 bases from V and 2 bases from J, with 9 bases between. This CDR3 has 13 residues. The CDR3 region has the DNA TGTGCCAGCTCCCCTCGGCTCACAGATACGCAGTATTTT. Residues: CASSPRLTDTQYF. Based on the CDR3 plus reference TRBV18 and TRBJ2-3, the full variable domain is NAGVMQNPRHLVRRRGQEARLRCSPMKGHSHVYWYRQLPEEGLKFMVYLQKENIIDESGMPKERFSAEFPKEGPSILRIQQVVRGDSAAYFCASSPRLTDTQYFGPGTRLTVL.

This clonotype was counted at least ten times. In DNA form, the CDR3 reads TGCGCCAGCAGCCAAGAGTTAGGGACAGGGAGGGAGACCCAGTACTTC. It codes for CASSQELGTGRETQYF. This chain links TRBV4-3 with TRBJ2-5; 9 positions match TRBD1. The CDR3 loop spans 16 amino acids. V lost 0 bases, J lost 5 bases, and 7 bases stayed unmatched. Germline V gene sequence: CDR1 LGHNA, CDR2 YSLEER.

CDR3 protein: CASSEGTAKGEKLFF. The DNA for the CDR3 is TGCGCCAGCAGTGAAGGGACGGCGAAAGGAGAAAAACTGTTTTTT. V and J are TRBV10-1 and TRBJ1-4, with D possibly TRBD1 on 5 matching bases. The CDR3 loop spans 15 amino acids. Deletions cut 3 bases from V and 8 bases from J, with 16 bases between. The germline CDR1 and CDR2 sequences are WNHNN and SYGVQD (reference sequence).

This clonotype occurred many times. V is TRBV7-2 and J is TRBJ2-5; D gene unclear. This CDR3 region has 13 residues. The germline V and J ends were trimmed by 0 bases and 0 bases, with 2 bases remaining between them. In germline, CDR1 is SGHTA, CDR2 FQGNSA. CDR3 bases: TGTGCCAGCAGCTTAGCTCACCAAGAGACCCAGTACTTC. Protein sequence: CASSLAHQETQYF.